The 30 T cell receptor beta chains reported below all come from one sample, sequenced in a study of OX40 agonist ivuxolimab in advanced cancers. The library was built by means of the immunoSEQ multiplex PCR assay. Held by TCRdb, this immuneACCESS table contains in-frame sequences only and omits some clones. Under half of the omission traces to an unresolved V gene where checked; the cause of the rest is unknown. The sample data list 10,000 to 15,000 clones, and roughly 80% of these were observed just once. The top ten clonotypes cover approximately 31% of the sample. Material: CD4+ or CD8+ T cells sorted from blood, obtained in a trial of the OX40 agonist ivuxolimab. The receptors originated from an adult with an advanced solid tumor such as melanoma, head and neck, liver or kidney cancer.

V and J are TRBV13 and TRBJ2-7; D may be TRBD2 (6 bases). CDR1 is PRHDT, CDR2 FYEKMQ, per germline (reference sequence). V lost 0 bases, J lost 5 bases, and 11 bases lay in between. The CDR3 has 14 residues. The DNA of the CDR3 is TGTGCCAGCAGCTTAGGAGACGGGAGTGACGAGCAGTACTTC. Translated, it gives CASSLGDGSDEQYF. The whole variable domain, filled in from reference TRBV13 and TRBJ2-7, reads AAGVIQSPRHLIKEKRETATLKCYPIPRHDTVYWYQQGPGQDPQFLISFYEKMQSDKGSIPDRFSAQQFSDYHSELNMSSLELGDSALYFCASSLGDGSDEQYFGPGTRLTVT.

This clone was picked up one time. The rearrangement links TRBV11-2 to TRBJ2-1; D perhaps matches TRBD2 (7 bases). Deletions cut 4 bases from V and 8 bases from J, with 15 bases between. The CDR3 consists of 14 residues. Germline V gene lookup returns CDR1 SGHAT and CDR2 FQNNGV. CDR3 nucleotide sequence: TGTGCCAGCAGCTCCCTACAGGGAGGGGATGAGCAGTTCTTC. The encoded protein is CASSSLQGGDEQFF. Drawing the rest from reference TRBV11-2 and TRBJ2-1, the complete variable domain is EAGVAQSPRYKIIEKRQSVAFWCNPISGHATLYWYQQILGQGPKLLIQFQNNGVVDDSQLPKDRFSAERLKGVDSTLKIQPAKLEDSAVYLCASSSLQGGDEQFFGPGTRLTVL.

The chain is built from TRBV28 and TRBJ1-5; a possible D gene is TRBD1 (6 bases). Per the germline V gene, CDR1 is MDHEN and CDR2 is SYDVKM. The length of the CDR3 is 16 residues. V lost 3 bases, J lost 0 bases, and 12 bases lay in between. This CDR3 is CASSFLTGNSNQPQHF. DNA for the CDR3: TGTGCCAGCAGTTTTCTCACAGGGAATAGCAATCAGCCCCAGCATTTT.

Note on this clone: Other nucleotide sequences in the sample specify the same CDR3. The chain uses TRBV5-6 and TRBJ2-7; no clear D gene. V gave up 0 bases and J gave up 0 bases, with 7 bases separating them. CDR3 size: 14 residues. Germline CDR1 reads SGHDT; CDR2 reads YYEEEE. The CDR3 protein is CASSLGGSSYEQYF. CDR3 DNA: TGTGCCAGCAGCTTGGGGGGAAGCTCCTACGAGCAGTACTTC.

The J gene is TRBJ1-3, the V gene TRBV5-1; D remains unclear. The germline gives CDR1 SGHRS, CDR2 YFSETQ. V lost 0 bases to trimming and J lost 0 bases, with 4 bases between them. This CDR3 has 14 amino acids. The CDR3: CASSLDLSGNTIYF. In DNA, the CDR3 is TGCGCCAGCAGCTTGGATCTCTCTGGAAACACCATATATTTT.

A single count supports this clone. V and J are TRBV11-1 and TRBJ2-1, with D maybe TRBD2 (5 bases). The CDR3 spans 18 residues. V gave up 7 bases and J gave up 6 bases, with 28 bases separating them. The germline V gene has CDR1 SGHAT and CDR2 FQDESV (reference sequence). As DNA, the CDR3 is TGTGCCAGCACCCGAAGTGGTGGTGGCGGGCTTTCGGGCAATGAGCAGTTCTTC. This codes for CASTRSGGGGLSGNEQFF.

The rearrangement uses TRBV29-1 and TRBJ2-7, with 13 bases matching TRBD2. CDR1 and CDR2 from the germline V gene are SQVTM and ANQGSEA. The CDR3 runs 13 residues. V lost 7 bases and J lost 4; bases outside the gene matches: 4. The CDR3 is CSAGTSGIYEQYF. The CDR3 DNA reads TGCAGCGCCGGGACTAGCGGGATATACGAGCAGTACTTC.

The rearrangement joins TRBV5-5 to TRBJ1-5; 9 positions agree with TRBD1. Germline V gene lookup returns CDR1 SGHKS and CDR2 YYEKEE (reference sequence). The CDR3 runs 15 residues. With 0 bases clipped from V and 6 bases from J, the junction kept 4 bases outside the gene matches. The CDR3 DNA reads as TGTGCCAGCAGCTTGGTTACAGGGGGCAGTCAGCCCCAGCATTTT. It translates to CASSLVTGGSQPQHF.

This clone has just a few counts. The V and J genes are TRBV29-1 and TRBJ2-2; 8 bases agree with TRBD1. V dropped 2 bases and J dropped 6; count of bases not matched to a gene: 11. The CDR3 consists of 16 residues. Germline CDR1 is SQVTM and CDR2 is ANQGSEA. The CDR3 region is CSVESSTTGVAGELFF. CDR3 DNA: TGCAGCGTTGAATCGTCCACGACAGGGGTAGCCGGGGAGCTGTTTTTT.

A single count supports this clone. The chain employs TRBV5-6 and TRBJ2-1; a possible D gene is TRBD2 (6 bases). Germline V gene sequence: CDR1 SGHDT, CDR2 YYEEEE. The CDR3 covers 12 residues. The germline V and J ends were trimmed by 4 bases and 11 bases, with 13 bases remaining between them. CDR3 protein: CASSVGTAQQFF. For the CDR3, the DNA is TGTGCCAGCAGCGTCGGGACTGCTCAGCAGTTCTTC.

In this sample, this clone is medium-sized. V and J are TRBV27 and TRBJ1-2; no firm D call. CDR1 is MNHEY, CDR2 SMNVEV, per germline (reference sequence). Trimming took off 2 bases at V and 8 bases at J, with 21 bases between the two ends. The CDR3 has 16 residues. DNA of the CDR3: TGTGCCAGCAGTTTAAGGAAAGAATTGCTGGTGAAGGGCTACACCTTC. Residues: CASSLRKELLVKGYTF.

Only a few counts were recorded for this clone. This chain joins TRBV5-3 and TRBJ2-7; no clear D. TRBV5-3 is an open reading frame whose function is uncertain. Trimming shortened V by 2 bases and J by 2 bases, and 14 bases separated the two germline ends. The CDR3 loop spans 15 amino acids. The CDR3 sequence: CARSFPARSTYEQYF. The CDR3 nucleotides are TGTGCCAGAAGCTTCCCCGCGAGATCTACCTACGAGCAGTACTTC.

The gene calls are TRBV4-1 and TRBJ2-1, with 7 positions matching TRBD1. This CDR3 is 16 amino acids long. Unmatched junction bases numbered 7, after V lost 1 base and J lost 4 bases. CDR1 MGHRA and CDR2 YSYEKL come from the germline V gene. In DNA, the CDR3 is TGCGCCAGCAGCCAAGGGACAGGCTCCATTTACAATGAGCAGTTCTTC. As protein: CASSQGTGSIYNEQFF.

The gene calls are TRBV10-3 and TRBJ2-2, with D tentatively TRBD1 (5 bases). With 3 bases removed from V and 6 bases from J, the gap between germline ends came to 8 bases. The CDR3 loop spans 13 amino acids. Germline V gives CDR1 ENHRY, CDR2 SYGVKD. CDR3 loop: CAISDRVPGELFF. DNA of the CDR3: TGTGCCATCAGTGACAGGGTTCCCGGGGAGCTGTTTTTT.

V and J are TRBV21-1 and TRBJ1-1. TRBV21-1 is designated a pseudogene. The CDR3 sequence is 16 residues long. CDR3 sequence reads: CASSTRLATIRTEAFF. The CDR3 DNA follows: TGTGCCAGCAGTACCCGTTTAGCTACAATTCGCACTGAAGCTTTCTTT.

The chain employs TRBV6-6 and TRBJ2-1; D possibly corresponds to TRBD2 (6 bases). CDR3 length: 15 amino acids. Germline V CDR1 and CDR2: MNHNY, SVGAGI (reference sequence). V lost 5 bases to trimming and J lost 6 bases, with 17 bases between them. Here the CDR3 reads CASSTLAYKGNEQFF. CDR3 coding DNA: TGTGCCAGCAGTACACTAGCATATAAGGGCAATGAGCAGTTCTTC.

CDR3 nucleotides: TGCGCCAGCAGCCACGGACAGGGCTACGAGCAGTACTTC. It encodes CASSHGQGYEQYF. The chain joins TRBV4-3 to TRBJ2-7; 8 nucleotides line up with TRBD1. Per germline, CDR1 LGHNA and CDR2 YSLEER. V shed 3 bases and J 3 bases; nucleotides not matched to a gene: 1. The CDR3 totals 13 residues.

The chain joins TRBV30 to TRBJ1-2, with TRBD1 identical over 7 bases. The CDR3 is 18 residues long. Germline lookup yields CDR1 GTSNPN and CDR2 SVGIG (reference sequence). V dropped 1 base and J dropped 3; count of bases not matched to a gene: 17. CDR3 DNA sequence: TGTGCCTGGAGTGACTCTATCTTACAGGGGAGTTTTTACTATGGCTACACCTTC. It is translated as CAWSDSILQGSFYYGYTF.

The V and J genes are TRBV10-1 and TRBJ1-5; possible D gene TRBD1, 5 bases. Trimming took off 4 bases at V and 2 bases at J, with 9 bases between the two ends. This CDR3 comprises 14 residues. Germline-derived CDR1 and CDR2 are WNHNN and SYGVQD (reference sequence). CDR3 loop: CASSVTGGNQPQHF. CDR3 coding DNA: TGCGCCAGCAGTGTAACAGGAGGCAATCAGCCCCAGCATTTT.

This clone appeared a single time. The V call is TRBV7-8, the J call TRBJ2-5; tentative D call: TRBD2 (6 bases). The germline V gene encodes CDR1 SGHVS and CDR2 FQNEAQ. CDR3 length: 15 amino acids. V was clipped by 6 bases and J by 4 bases, with 18 bases between them. In DNA form, the CDR3 reads TGTGCCAGCAGTCCCTTGCTCGGGAGCGGAGAGACCCAGTACTTC. It codes for CASSPLLGSGETQYF.

The chain employs TRBV27 and TRBJ2-7; possibly TRBD1 for D (5 bases). Trimming left V 4 bases short and J 2 bases short, with 15 bases between. The CDR3 sequence is 15 residues long. CDR1 is MNHEY, CDR2 SMNVEV, per germline (reference sequence). CDR3 amino acids: CASSSVGQGPYEQYF. DNA of the CDR3: TGTGCCAGCAGTTCCGTGGGGCAGGGTCCCTACGAGCAGTACTTC.

This clone was counted between two and nine times. The chain is built from TRBV4-3 and TRBJ2-2; tentatively, D is TRBD2 (6 bases). Trimming stripped 1 base from V and 3 bases from J, with 6 bases between. The germline V gene has CDR1 LGHNA and CDR2 YSLEER. The CDR3 sequence is 14 residues long. CDR3 region: CASSQGLDTGELFF. CDR3 in DNA: TGCGCCAGCAGCCAAGGACTAGACACCGGGGAGCTGTTTTTT.

This clone showed up just once. The V and J genes are TRBV27 and TRBJ2-7; 8 bases are a match to TRBD1. J lost 4 bases, V lost 4 bases, and 6 bases had no gene match. This CDR3 has 14 residues. Germline V gives CDR1 MNHEY, CDR2 SMNVEV (reference sequence). The CDR3 loop reads CASSSRTGIYEQYF. As DNA, the CDR3 is TGTGCCAGCAGTTCCCGGACAGGGATATACGAGCAGTACTTC.

This chain uses TRBV5-6 with TRBJ2-1; the D call may be TRBD1 or TRBD2 (6 bases each). The CDR3 sequence is 15 residues long. CDR1 is SGHDT, CDR2 YYEEEE, per germline. V shed 1 base and J shed 10 bases, with 18 bases lying between them. CDR3 bases: TGTGCCAGCAGCTTGAACGGAAGGGGGGCTTGGGAGCAGTTCTTC. Encoded protein: CASSLNGRGAWEQFF.

The chain links TRBV6-5 to TRBJ1-2, with D unclear. Trimming pared 2 bases from V and 1 base from J, leaving 14 bases between. CDR3 size: 16 residues. CDR1 is MNHEY and CDR2 is SVGAGI in the germline V gene. CDR3 amino acids: CASSYGGGSGNYGYTF. CDR3 sequence (DNA): TGTGCCAGCAGTTACGGCGGCGGCAGCGGTAACTATGGCTACACCTTC.

The chain carries TRBV7-9 and TRBJ2-5; D perhaps matches TRBD2 (5 bases). TRBJ2-7 matches the DNA end more closely, so the J call is doubtful. Looked up from germline, CDR1 is SEHNR and CDR2 is FQNEAQ (reference sequence). CDR3 length: 14 amino acids. CDR3 nucleotide sequence: TGTGCCAGCAGCTTAAATAGAGGGAGCGACGAGCAGTACTTC. Its protein product is CASSLNRGSDEQYF.

The chain recombines TRBV12-5 with TRBJ2-1; no definite D call. The CDR3 totals 11 residues. From germline, CDR1 is LGHNT and CDR2 FRNRAP. V lost 7 bases and J 10 bases, leaving 11 bases between the germline ends. The CDR3 DNA sequence: TGTGCTAGTGATAAAGGACGAGAGCAGTTCTTC. Translated, it gives CASDKGREQFF.

In DNA, the CDR3 is TGTGCCAGCAGCTTAAGTGCGGGAGTGTTCGAGCAGTACTTC. Translated: CASSLSAGVFEQYF. This chain links TRBV7-3 with TRBJ2-7; 7 bases are a match to TRBD2. The CDR3 covers 14 residues. Trimming took 1 base from V and 6 from J; bases not matched to a gene: 6. Germline V lookup: CDR1 SGHTA, CDR2 FQGTGA. The complete variable domain, with remaining parts taken from reference TRBV7-3 and TRBJ2-7, reads GAGVSQTPSNKVTEKGKYVELRCDPISGHTALYWYRQSLGQGPEFLIYFQGTGAADDSGLPNDRFFAVRPEGSVSTLKIQRTERGDSAVYLCASSLSAGVFEQYFGPGTRLTVT.

V is TRBV11-3 and J is TRBJ2-3; D uncertain. The CDR3 totals 17 residues. V gave up 0 bases and J gave up 2 bases, with 15 bases separating them. Germline CDR1 reads SGHNT; CDR2 reads YENEEA. CDR3 in amino acids: CASSLDQLTPYTDTQYF. For the CDR3, the DNA is TGTGCCAGCAGCTTAGATCAGCTTACACCCTACACAGATACGCAGTATTTT.

The J gene is TRBJ2-7, the V gene TRBV27; 11 nucleotides align to TRBD2. The CDR3 runs 14 residues. In germline, CDR1 is MNHEY, CDR2 SMNVEV (reference sequence). Unmatched junction bases numbered 2, after V lost 3 bases and J lost 4 bases. The CDR3 loop reads CASSFSGRGYEQYF. Written as DNA, the CDR3 is TGTGCCAGCAGTTTTAGCGGGAGGGGTTACGAGCAGTACTTC.